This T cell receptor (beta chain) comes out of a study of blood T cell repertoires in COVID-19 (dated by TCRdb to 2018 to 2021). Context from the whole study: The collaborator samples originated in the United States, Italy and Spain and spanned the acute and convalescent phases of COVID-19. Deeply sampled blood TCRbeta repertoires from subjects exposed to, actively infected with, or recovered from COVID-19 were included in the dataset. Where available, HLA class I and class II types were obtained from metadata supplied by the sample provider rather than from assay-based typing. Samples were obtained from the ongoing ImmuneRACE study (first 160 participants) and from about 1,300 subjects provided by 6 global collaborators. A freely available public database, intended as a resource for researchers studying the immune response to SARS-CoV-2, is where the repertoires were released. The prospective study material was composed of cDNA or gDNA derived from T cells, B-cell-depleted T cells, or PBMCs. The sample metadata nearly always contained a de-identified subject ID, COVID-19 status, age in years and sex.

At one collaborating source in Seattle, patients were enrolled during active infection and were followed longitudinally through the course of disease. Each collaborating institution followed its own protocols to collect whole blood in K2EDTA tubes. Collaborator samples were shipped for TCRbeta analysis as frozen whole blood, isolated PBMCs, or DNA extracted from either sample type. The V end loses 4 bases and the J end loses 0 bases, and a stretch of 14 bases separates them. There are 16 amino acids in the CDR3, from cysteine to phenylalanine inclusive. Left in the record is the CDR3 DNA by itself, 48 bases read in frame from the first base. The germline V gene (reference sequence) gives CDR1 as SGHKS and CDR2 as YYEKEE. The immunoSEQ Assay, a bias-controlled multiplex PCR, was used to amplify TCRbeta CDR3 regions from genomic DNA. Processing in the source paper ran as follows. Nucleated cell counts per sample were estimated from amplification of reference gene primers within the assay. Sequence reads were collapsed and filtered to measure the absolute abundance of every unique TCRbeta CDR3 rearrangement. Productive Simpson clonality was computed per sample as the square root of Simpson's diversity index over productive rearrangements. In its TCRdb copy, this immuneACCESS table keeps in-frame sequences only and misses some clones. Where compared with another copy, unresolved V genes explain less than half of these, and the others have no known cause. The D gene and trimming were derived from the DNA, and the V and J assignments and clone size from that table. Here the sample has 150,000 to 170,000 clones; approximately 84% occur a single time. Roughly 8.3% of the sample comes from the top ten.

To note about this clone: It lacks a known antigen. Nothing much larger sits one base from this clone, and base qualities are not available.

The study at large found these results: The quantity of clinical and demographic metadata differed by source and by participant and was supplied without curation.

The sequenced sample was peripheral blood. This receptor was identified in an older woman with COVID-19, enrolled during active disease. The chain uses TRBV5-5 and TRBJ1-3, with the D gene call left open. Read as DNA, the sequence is TGTGCCAGCAGCACGGACGGGAGTTACTCTGGAAACACCATATATTTT. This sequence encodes CASSTDGSYSGNTIYF.